The TCR beta chain described here comes from a study of blood T cell repertoires in COVID-19. Study in general: The cDNA or gDNA used as material had been derived from T cells, B-cell-depleted T cells, or PBMCs.

Germline values: CDR1 LNHDA, CDR2 SQIVND (reference sequence). The germline V and J ends were trimmed by 5 bases and 0 bases, with 13 bases remaining between them. This CDR3 has 15 residues. The table lists this clone with a few counts. As handled by the study authors: Nucleated cell counts were estimated from reference gene primer amplification. TCRdb's copy holds only in-frame clones and misses some; the assay was immunoSEQ multiplex PCR. The DNA was the basis for D and trimming; V, J and clone size are from that table. The sample consists of roughly 200,000 clones, 84% of them appearing once. Recruitment covered about 25 US areas and drew participants whose ages spanned roughly 18 to 89 years. It was within 2 weeks before study entry that exposed participants met a COVID-19 case.

V and J are TRBV19 and TRBJ1-2; D unclear. The source is a young woman who had been exposed to COVID-19. Material for sequencing was PBMCs or T cells enriched from blood (not recorded which). DNA of the CDR3: TGTGCCAGTAGTCTCCGGGGTGGAGCTAACTATGGCTACACCTTC. Encoded protein: CASSLRGGANYGYTF.